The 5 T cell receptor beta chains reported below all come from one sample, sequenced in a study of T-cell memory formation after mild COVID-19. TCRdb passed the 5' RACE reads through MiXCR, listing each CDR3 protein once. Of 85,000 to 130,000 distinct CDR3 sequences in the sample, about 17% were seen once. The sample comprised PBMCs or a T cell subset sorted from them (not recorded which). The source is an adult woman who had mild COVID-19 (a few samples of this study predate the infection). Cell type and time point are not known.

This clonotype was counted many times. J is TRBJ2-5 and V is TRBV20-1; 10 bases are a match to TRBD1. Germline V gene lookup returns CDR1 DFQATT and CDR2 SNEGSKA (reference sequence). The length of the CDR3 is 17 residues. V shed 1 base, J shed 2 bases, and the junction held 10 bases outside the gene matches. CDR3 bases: TGCAGTGCTAGAGGCGACGACAGGGGGCCGACTCAAGAGACCCAGTACTTC. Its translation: CSARGDDRGPTQETQYF.

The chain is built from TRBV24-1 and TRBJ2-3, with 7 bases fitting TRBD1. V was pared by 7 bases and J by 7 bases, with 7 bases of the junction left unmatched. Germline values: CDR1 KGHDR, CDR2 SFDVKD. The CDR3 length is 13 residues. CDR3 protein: CATRSVTGHTQYF. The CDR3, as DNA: TGTGCCACCAGGAGTGTGACAGGGCATACGCAGTATTTT.

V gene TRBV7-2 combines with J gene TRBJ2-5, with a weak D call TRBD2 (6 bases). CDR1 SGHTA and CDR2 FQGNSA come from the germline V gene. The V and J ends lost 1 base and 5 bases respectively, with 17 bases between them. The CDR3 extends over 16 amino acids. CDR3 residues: CASSLDLGGLVETQYF. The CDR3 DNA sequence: TGTGCCAGCAGCTTAGATCTGGGGGGTTTGGTGGAGACCCAGTACTTC.

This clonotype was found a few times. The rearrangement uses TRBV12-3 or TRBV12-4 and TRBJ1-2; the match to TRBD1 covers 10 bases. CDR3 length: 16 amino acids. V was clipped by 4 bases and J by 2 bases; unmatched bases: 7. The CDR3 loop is CASSSPDRGRNYGYTF. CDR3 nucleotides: TGTGCCAGCAGTTCCCCCGACAGGGGGCGAAACTATGGCTACACCTTC.

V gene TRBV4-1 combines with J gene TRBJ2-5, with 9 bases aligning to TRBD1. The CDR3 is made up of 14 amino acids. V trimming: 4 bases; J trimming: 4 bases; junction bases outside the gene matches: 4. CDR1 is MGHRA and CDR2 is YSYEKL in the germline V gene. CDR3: CASSRTGGRETQYF. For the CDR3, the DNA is TGCGCCAGCAGCCGCACAGGGGGCCGAGAGACCCAGTACTTC.